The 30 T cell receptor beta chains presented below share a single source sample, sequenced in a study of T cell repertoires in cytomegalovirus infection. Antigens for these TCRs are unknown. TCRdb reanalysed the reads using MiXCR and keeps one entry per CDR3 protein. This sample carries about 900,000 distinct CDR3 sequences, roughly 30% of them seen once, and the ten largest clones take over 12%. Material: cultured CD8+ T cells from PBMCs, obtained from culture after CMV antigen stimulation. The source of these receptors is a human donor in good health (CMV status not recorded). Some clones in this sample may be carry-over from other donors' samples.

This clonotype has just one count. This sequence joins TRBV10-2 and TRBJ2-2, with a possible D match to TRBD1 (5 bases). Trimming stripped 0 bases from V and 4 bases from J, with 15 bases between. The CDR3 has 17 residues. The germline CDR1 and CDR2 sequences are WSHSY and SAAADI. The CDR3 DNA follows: TGCGCCAGCAGTGAGTCGCGGTCGACAGAAGGCACCGGGGAGCTGTTTTTT. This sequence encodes CASSESRSTEGTGELFF.

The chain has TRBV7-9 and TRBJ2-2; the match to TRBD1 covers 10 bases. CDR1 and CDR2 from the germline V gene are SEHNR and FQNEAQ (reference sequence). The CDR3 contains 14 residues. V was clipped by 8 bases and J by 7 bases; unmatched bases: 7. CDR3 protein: CASGDRGRSGELFF. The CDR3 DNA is TGTGCCAGCGGAGACAGGGGGCGCAGCGGGGAGCTGTTTTTT.

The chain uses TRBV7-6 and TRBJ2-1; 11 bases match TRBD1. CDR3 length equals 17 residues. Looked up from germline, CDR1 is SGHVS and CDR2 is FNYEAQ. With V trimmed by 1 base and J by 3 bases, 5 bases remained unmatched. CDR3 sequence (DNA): TGTGCCAGCAGCTTAGAGGGGGGGACAGGGGGCTACAATGAGCAGTTCTTC. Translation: CASSLEGGTGGYNEQFF.

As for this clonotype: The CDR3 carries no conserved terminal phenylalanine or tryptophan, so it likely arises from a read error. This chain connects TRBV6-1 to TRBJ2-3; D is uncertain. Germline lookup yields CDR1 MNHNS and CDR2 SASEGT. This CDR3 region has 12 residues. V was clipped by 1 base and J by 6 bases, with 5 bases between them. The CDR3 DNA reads TGTGCCAGCAGTGAAGTGGGGGATACGCAGTATTCT. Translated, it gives CASSEVGDTQYS.

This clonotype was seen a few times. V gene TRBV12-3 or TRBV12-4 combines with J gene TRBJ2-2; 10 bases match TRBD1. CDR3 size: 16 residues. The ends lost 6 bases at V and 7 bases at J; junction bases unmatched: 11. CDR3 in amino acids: CASRNIRDRGIGELFF. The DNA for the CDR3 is TGTGCCAGCAGGAATATCCGGGACAGGGGAATCGGGGAGCTGTTTTTT.

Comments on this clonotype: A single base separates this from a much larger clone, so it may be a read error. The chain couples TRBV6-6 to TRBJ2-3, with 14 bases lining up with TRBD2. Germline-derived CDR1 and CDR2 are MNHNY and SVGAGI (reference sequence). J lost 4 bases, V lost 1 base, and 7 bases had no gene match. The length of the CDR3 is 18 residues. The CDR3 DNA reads TGTGCCAGCAGTTACTGGACCGGGACTAGCGGGGGTTCAGATACGCAGTATTTT. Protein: CASSYWTGTSGGSDTQYF.

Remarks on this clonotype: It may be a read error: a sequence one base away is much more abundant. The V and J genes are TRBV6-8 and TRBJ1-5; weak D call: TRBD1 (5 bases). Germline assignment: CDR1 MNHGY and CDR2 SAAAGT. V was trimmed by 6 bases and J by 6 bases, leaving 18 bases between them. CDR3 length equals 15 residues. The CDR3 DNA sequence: TGTGCCAGCAGAGAACGGGGGGGGACTTTTCAGCCCCAGCATTTT. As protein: CASRERGGTFQPQHF.

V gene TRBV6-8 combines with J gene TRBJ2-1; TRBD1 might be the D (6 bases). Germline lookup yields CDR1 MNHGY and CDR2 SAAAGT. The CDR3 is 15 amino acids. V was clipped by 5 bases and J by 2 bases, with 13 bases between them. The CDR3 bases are TGTGCCAGCAGTCCTGGGGGCACGACCTACAATGAGCAGTTCTTC. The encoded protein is CASSPGGTTYNEQFF.

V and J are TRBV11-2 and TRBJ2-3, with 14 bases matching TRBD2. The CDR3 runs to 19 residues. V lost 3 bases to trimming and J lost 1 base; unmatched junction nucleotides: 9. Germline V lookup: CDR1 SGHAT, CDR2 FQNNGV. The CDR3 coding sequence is TGTGCCAGCAGCTTCACAACGGGACTAGCGGGGGCGGGCACAGATACGCAGTATTTT. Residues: CASSFTTGLAGAGTDTQYF.

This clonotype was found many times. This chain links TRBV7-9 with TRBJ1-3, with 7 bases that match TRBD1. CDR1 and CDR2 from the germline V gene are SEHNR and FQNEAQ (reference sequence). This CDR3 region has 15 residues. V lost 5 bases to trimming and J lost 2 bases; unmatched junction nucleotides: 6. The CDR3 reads CASSLTGSTGNTIYF. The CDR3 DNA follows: TGTGCCAGCAGCCTGACAGGGTCTACTGGAAACACCATATATTTT.

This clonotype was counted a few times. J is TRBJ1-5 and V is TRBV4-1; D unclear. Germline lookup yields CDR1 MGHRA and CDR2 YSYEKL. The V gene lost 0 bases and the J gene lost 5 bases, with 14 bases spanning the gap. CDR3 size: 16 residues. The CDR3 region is CASSQEGLPGYQPQHF. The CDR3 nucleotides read TGCGCCAGCAGCCAAGAGGGTTTGCCAGGTTATCAGCCCCAGCATTTT.

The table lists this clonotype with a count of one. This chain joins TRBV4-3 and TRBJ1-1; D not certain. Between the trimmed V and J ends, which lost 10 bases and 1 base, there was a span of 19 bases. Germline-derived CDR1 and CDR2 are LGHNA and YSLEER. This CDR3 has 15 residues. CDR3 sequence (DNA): TGCGCCACCAGAACAAGACCGTTTTCGAACACTGAAGCTTTCTTT. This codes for CATRTRPFSNTEAFF.

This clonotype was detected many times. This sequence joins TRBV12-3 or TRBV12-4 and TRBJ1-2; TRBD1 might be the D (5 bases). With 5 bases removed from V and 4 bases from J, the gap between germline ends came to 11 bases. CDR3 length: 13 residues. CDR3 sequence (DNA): TGTGCCAGCAGTCCCCGAGGGGCCTATGGCTACACCTTC. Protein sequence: CASSPRGAYGYTF.

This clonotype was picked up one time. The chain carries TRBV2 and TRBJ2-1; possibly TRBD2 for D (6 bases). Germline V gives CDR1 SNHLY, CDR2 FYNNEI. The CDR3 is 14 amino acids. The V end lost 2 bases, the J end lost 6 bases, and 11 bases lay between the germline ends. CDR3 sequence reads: CASSERERVNEQFF. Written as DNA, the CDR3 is TGTGCCAGCAGTGAACGGGAGAGGGTCAATGAGCAGTTCTTC.

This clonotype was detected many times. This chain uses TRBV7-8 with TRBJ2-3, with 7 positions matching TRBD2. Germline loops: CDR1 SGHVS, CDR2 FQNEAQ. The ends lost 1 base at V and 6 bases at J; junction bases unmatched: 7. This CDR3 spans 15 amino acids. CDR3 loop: CASSLVVRGDDTQYF. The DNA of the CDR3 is TGTGCCAGCAGCTTAGTGGTCCGGGGGGACGATACGCAGTATTTT. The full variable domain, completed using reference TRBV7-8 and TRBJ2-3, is GAGVSQSPRYKVAKRGQDVALRCDPISGHVSLFWYQQALGQGPEFLTYFQNEAQLDKSGLPSDRFFAERPEGSVSTLKIQRTQQEDSAVYLCASSLVVRGDDTQYFGPGTRLTVL.

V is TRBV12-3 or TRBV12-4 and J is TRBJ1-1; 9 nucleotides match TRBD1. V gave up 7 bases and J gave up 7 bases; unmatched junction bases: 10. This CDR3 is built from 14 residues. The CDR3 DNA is TGTGCCAGCACCGATATCGGGGGACAGGGTGAAGCTTTCTTT. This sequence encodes CASTDIGGQGEAFF.

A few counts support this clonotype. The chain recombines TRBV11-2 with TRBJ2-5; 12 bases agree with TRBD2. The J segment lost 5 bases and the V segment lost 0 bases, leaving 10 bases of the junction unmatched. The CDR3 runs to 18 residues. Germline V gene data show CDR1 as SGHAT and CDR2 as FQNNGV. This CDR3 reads CASSLDRTASGGAETQYF. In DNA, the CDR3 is TGTGCCAGCAGCTTAGATAGGACGGCTAGCGGGGGGGCCGAGACCCAGTACTTC.

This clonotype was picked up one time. The CDR3 is CASSPDGLTYEQYF. The CDR3 DNA reads as TGTGCCAGCAGTCCGGACGGATTAACCTACGAGCAGTACTTC. V gene TRBV27 combines with J gene TRBJ2-7; D gene uncertain. The CDR3 sequence is 14 residues long. Germline V gene data show CDR1 as MNHEY and CDR2 as SMNVEV (reference sequence). V lost 5 bases to trimming and J lost 2 bases, with 13 bases between them.

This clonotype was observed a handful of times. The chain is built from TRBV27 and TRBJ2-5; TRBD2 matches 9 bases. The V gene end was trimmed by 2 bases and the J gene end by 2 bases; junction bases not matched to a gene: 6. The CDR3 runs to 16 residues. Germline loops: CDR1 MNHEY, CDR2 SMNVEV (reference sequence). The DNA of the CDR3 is TGTGCCAGCAGTTTACTGCGGGGGGGCCAACAAGAGACCCAGTACTTC. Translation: CASSLLRGGQQETQYF.

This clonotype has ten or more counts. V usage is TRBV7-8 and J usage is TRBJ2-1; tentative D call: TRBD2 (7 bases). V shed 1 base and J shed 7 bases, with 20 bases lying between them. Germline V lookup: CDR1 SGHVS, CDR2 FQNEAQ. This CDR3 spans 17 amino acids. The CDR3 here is CASSLEGGGDWGNEQFF. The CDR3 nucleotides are TGTGCCAGCAGCTTAGAGGGGGGGGGTGACTGGGGAAATGAGCAGTTCTTC.

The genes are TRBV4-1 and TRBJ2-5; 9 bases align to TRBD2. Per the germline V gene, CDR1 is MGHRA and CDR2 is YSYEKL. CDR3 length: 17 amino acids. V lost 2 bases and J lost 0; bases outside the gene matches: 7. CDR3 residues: CASSQRLAGLYQETQYF. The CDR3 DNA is TGCGCCAGCAGCCAAAGGCTAGCGGGGCTTTACCAAGAGACCCAGTACTTC.

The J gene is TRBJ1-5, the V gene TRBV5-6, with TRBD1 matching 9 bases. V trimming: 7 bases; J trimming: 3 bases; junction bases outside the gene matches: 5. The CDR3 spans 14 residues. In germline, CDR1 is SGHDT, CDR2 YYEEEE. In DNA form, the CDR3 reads TGTGCCAGCGGGACAGGGAGGTTCAATCAGCCCCAGCATTTT. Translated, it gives CASGTGRFNQPQHF.

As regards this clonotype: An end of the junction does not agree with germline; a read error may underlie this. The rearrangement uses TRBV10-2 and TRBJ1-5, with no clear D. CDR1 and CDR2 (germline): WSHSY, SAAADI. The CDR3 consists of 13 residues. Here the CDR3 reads CANSEASNQPQHF. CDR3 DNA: TGCGCCAACAGTGAGGCAAGCAATCAGCCCCAGCATTTT.

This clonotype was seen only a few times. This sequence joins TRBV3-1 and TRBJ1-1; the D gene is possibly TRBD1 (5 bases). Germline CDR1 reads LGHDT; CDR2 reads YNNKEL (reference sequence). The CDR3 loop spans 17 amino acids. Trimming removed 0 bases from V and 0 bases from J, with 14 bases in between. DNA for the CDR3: TGTGCCAGCAGCCAAGAACAGGACCTTGTCATGAACACTGAAGCTTTCTTT. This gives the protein CASSQEQDLVMNTEAFF.

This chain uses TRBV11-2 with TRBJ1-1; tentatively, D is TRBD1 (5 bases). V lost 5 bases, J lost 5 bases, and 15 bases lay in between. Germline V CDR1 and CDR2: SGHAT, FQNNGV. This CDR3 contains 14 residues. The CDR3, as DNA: TGTGCCAGCAGCCCGTGGGACGGCGAGACTGAAGCTTTCTTT. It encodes CASSPWDGETEAFF.

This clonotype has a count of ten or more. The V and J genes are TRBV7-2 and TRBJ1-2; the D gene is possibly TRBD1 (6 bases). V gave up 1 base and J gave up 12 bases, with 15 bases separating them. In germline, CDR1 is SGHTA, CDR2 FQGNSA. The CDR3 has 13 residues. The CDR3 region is CASSLVRGRGDTF. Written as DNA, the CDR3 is TGTGCCAGCAGCTTAGTGAGGGGAAGGGGGGACACCTTC. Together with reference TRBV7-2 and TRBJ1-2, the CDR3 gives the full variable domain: GAGVSQSPSNKVTEKGKDVELRCDPISGHTALYWYRQSLGQGLEFLIYFQGNSAPDKSGLPSDRFSAERTGGSVSTLTIQRTQQEDSAVYLCASSLVRGRGDTFGSGTRLTVV.

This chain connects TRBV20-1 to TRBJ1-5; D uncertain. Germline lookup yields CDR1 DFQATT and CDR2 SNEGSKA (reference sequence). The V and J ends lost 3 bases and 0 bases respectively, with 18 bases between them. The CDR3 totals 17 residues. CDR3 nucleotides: TGCAGTGCTAGCTCTACAGCGATCGACCATAGCAATCAGCCCCAGCATTTT. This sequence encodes CSASSTAIDHSNQPQHF.

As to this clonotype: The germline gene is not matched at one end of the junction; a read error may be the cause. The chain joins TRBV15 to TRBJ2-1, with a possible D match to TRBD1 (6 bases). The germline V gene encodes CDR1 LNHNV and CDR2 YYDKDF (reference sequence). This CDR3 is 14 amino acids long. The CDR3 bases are TGTGCCATCAGCAGAGGTCCGGACAGCAATGAGCAGTTCTTC. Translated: CAISRGPDSNEQFF. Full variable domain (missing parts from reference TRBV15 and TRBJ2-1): DAMVIQNPRYQVTQFGKPVTLSCSQTLNHNVMYWYQQKSSQAPKLLFHYYDKDFNNEADTPDNFQSRRPNTSFCFLDIRSPGLGDTAMYLCAISRGPDSNEQFFGPGTRLTVL.

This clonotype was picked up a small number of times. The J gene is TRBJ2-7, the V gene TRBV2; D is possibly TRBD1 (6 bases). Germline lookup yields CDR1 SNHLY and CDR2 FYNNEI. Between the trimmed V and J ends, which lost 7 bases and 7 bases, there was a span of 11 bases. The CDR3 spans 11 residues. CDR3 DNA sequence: TGTGCCAGCATGGGTAGGGGGGAGCAGTACTTC. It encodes CASMGRGEQYF.

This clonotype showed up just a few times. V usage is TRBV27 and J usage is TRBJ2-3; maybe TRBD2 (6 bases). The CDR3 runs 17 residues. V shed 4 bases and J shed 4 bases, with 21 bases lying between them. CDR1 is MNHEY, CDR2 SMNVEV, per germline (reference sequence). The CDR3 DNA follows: TGTGCCAGCAGTTCCCAGTTCGGCGGGGTACGGTCAGATACGCAGTATTTT. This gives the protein CASSSQFGGVRSDTQYF.